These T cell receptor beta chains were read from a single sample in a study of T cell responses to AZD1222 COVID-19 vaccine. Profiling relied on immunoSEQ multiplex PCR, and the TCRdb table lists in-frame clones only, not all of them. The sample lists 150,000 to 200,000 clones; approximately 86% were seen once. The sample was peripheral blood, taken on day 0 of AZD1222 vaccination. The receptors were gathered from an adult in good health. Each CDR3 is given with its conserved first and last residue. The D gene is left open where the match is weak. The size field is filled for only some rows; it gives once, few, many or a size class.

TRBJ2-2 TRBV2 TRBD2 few TGTGCCAGCAGTGGGACTAGCGGGAGGACCGGGGAGCTGTTTTTT CASSGTSGRTGELFF
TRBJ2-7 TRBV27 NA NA TGTGCCAGCAGTTTATATAAGGGCCGGCAGTACTTC CASSLYKGRQYF
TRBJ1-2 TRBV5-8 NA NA TGTGCCAGCACCCCGGAGGGACTAATACCAGGAGGCTACACCTTC CASTPEGLIPGGYTF
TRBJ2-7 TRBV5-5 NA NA TGTGCCAGCAGCCGGATGGGGGGAGGTTCCCACGAGCAGTACTTC CASSRMGGGSHEQYF
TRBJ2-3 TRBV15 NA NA TGTGCCACCTCGCCCGGGCTAACTACGCAGTATTTT CATSPGLTTQYF
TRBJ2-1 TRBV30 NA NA TGTGCCTGGACACGGGTTTACAATGAGCAGTTCTTC CAWTRVYNEQFF
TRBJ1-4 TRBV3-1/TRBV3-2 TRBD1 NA TGTGCCAGCAGCCCTTCCGGGACAGTCGCAACTAATGAAAAACTGTTTTTT CASSPSGTVATNEKLFF
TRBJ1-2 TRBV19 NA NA TGTGCCAGCATAAGGACCGCTAAGGGTGCCTATGGCTACACCTTC CASIRTAKGAYGYTF
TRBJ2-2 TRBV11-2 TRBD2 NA TGTGCCAGCAGTCTGCGACTAGCGGGAGGGCCCACCGGGGAGCTGTTTTTT CASSLRLAGGPTGELFF
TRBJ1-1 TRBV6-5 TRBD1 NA TGTGCCAGCAGGAGAAACAGGGGAGCGAACACTGAAGCTTTCTTT CASRRNRGANTEAFF
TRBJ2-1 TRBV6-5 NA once TGTGCCAGCAGTTACATGACAGGAGAACCGTTCTTC CASSYMTGEPFF
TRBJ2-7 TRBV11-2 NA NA TGTGCCAGCAGCTTAGTTAGATCCGCCCTCTCCTACGAGCAGTACTTC CASSLVRSALSYEQYF
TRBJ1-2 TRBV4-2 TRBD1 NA TGTGCCAGCAGCCAAGATCGGAGTTCAGGGGGATATGGCTACACCTTC CASSQDRSSGGYGYTF
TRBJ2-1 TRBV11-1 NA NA TGTGCCAGCAGCGGGACCTACTACAATGAGCAGTTCTTC CASSGTYYNEQFF
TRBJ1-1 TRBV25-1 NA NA TGTGCCAGCAGTGAGAGGGGGGGTTGGTCGAACACTGAAGCTTTCTTT CASSERGGWSNTEAFF
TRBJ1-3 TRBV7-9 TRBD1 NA TGTGCCAGCAGCTCGACAGGGGAGGCTCTTGACCGAAACACCATATATTTT CASSSTGEALDRNTIYF
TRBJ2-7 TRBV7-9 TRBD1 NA TGTGCCAGCAGCTTCGGGACAGGGGTTGCCTACGAGCAGTACTTC CASSFGTGVAYEQYF
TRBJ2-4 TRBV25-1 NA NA TGTGCCAGCTCCCGGTTGGCCGTAGCCAAAAACATTCAGTACTTC CASSRLAVAKNIQYF